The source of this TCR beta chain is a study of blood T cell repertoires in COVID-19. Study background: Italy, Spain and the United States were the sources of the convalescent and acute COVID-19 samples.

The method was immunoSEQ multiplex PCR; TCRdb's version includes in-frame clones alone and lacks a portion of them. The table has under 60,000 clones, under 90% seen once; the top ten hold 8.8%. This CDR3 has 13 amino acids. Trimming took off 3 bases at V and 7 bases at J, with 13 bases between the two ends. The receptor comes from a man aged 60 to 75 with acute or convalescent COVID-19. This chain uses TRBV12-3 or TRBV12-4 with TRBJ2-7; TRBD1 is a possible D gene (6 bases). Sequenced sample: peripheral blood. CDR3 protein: CASSLGTGREQYF. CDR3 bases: TGTGCCAGCAGTTTGGGAACAGGGAGAGAGCAGTACTTC.